The rows below give T cell receptor beta chains drawn from one sample of a study of response to subunit inactivated influenza vaccine. TCRdb re-called the RT-PCR reads through MiXCR, storing one row per CDR3 protein. The sample lists some 570,000 distinct CDR3 sequences; about 11% were seen once. Separately, the same data were catalogued under a study of T cells expressing NK-cell markers.

Sequences were derived from PBMCs from blood, sampled on the day of vaccination. The origin of the receptors is a man aged 45 to 65 who received an inactivated influenza vaccine. CDR3s include the opening cysteine and the closing phenylalanine or tryptophan. Fields, in order: V gene, J gene, CDR3 protein.

v_call: TRBV27
j_call: TRBJ2-1
cdr3_aa: CASRIGTSGFNEQFF

v_call: TRBV5-1
j_call: TRBJ2-2
cdr3_aa: CASRLATANTGELFF

v_call: TRBV6-1
j_call: TRBJ2-5
cdr3_aa: CASSPPGQGGTQYF

v_call: TRBV4-2
j_call: TRBJ1-4
cdr3_aa: CASSQDVGANEKLFF

v_call: TRBV7-2
j_call: TRBJ1-3
cdr3_aa: CASSLVVSSGNTIYF

v_call: TRBV4-1
j_call: TRBJ1-2
cdr3_aa: CASSQQGFDGYTF

v_call: TRBV7-2
j_call: TRBJ2-1
cdr3_aa: CASSAGQGYYNEQFF

v_call: TRBV6-1
j_call: TRBJ2-1
cdr3_aa: CASSGPTGAYNEQFF

v_call: TRBV5-5
j_call: TRBJ2-7
cdr3_aa: CASSLRHTYEQYF

v_call: TRBV12-3/TRBV12-4
j_call: TRBJ2-5
cdr3_aa: CASSLRLVEETQYF

v_call: TRBV10-3
j_call: TRBJ2-1
cdr3_aa: CAIRGDLSSDSYNEQFF

v_call: TRBV19
j_call: TRBJ2-6
cdr3_aa: CASNSESSGANVLTF

v_call: TRBV7-8
j_call: TRBJ2-1
cdr3_aa: CASSYVGLAGHNEQFF

v_call: TRBV3-1
j_call: TRBJ2-5
cdr3_aa: CASSHSSGGYQETQYF

v_call: TRBV12-3/TRBV12-4
j_call: TRBJ1-5
cdr3_aa: CASSLGGAHQPQHF

v_call: TRBV11-2
j_call: TRBJ2-7
cdr3_aa: CASSLFAGTTYEQYF

v_call: TRBV12-3/TRBV12-4
j_call: TRBJ1-6
cdr3_aa: CASSLWQPNSPLHF

v_call: TRBV5-1
j_call: TRBJ1-1
cdr3_aa: CASSLVGRRNTEAFF

v_call: TRBV7-2
j_call: TRBJ2-7
cdr3_aa: CASSFPSDYEQYF

v_call: TRBV18
j_call: TRBJ2-7
cdr3_aa: CASSGREEGEQYF

v_call: TRBV11-2
j_call: TRBJ2-1
cdr3_aa: CASSGDRNNEQFF

v_call: TRBV5-1
j_call: TRBJ2-1
cdr3_aa: CASSLELNEQFF

v_call: TRBV3-1
j_call: TRBJ2-7
cdr3_aa: CASSPGGQGVGEQYF

v_call: TRBV5-1
j_call: TRBJ2-1
cdr3_aa: CASSLIKQEQFF

v_call: TRBV5-1
j_call: TRBJ2-3
cdr3_aa: CASSGRDTQYF

v_call: TRBV7-9
j_call: TRBJ2-2
cdr3_aa: CASSLTGGRVGELFF

v_call: TRBV4-1
j_call: TRBJ1-5
cdr3_aa: CASSQDHRGGQPQHF

v_call: TRBV7-8
j_call: TRBJ1-6
cdr3_aa: CASRRTGDSSYNSPLHF

v_call: TRBV7-8
j_call: TRBJ2-7
cdr3_aa: CASSLKETYEQYF

v_call: TRBV4-3
j_call: TRBJ1-1
cdr3_aa: CASSSFRGTEAFF

v_call: TRBV29-1
j_call: TRBJ2-1
cdr3_aa: CSVERGAAYNEQFF

v_call: TRBV27
j_call: TRBJ1-2
cdr3_aa: CASSDPLKKITF

v_call: TRBV25-1
j_call: TRBJ2-1
cdr3_aa: CASSHLTGYGEQFF

v_call: TRBV12-3/TRBV12-4
j_call: TRBJ2-1
cdr3_aa: CASSFGRGRGGPYNEQFF

v_call: TRBV7-6
j_call: TRBJ2-3
cdr3_aa: CASSLEVARTDTQYF

v_call: TRBV2
j_call: TRBJ2-1
cdr3_aa: CASSESPGLAPDEQFF

v_call: TRBV12-3/TRBV12-4
j_call: TRBJ1-2
cdr3_aa: CASSFSTYYGYTF

v_call: TRBV20-1
j_call: TRBJ2-5
cdr3_aa: CSARDGSGGVETQYF

v_call: TRBV6-5
j_call: TRBJ2-3
cdr3_aa: CASSYKGQGSDTQYF

v_call: TRBV4-3
j_call: TRBJ2-3
cdr3_aa: CASSQGGQGTDTQYF

v_call: TRBV20-1
j_call: TRBJ2-1
cdr3_aa: CSARHSGRNNEQFF

v_call: TRBV20-1
j_call: TRBJ1-6
cdr3_aa: CSAKIVGDYSPLHF

v_call: TRBV27
j_call: TRBJ2-7
cdr3_aa: CASSLKGNSYEQYF

v_call: TRBV28
j_call: TRBJ1-5
cdr3_aa: CASKKKVSGTSNQPQHF

v_call: TRBV28
j_call: TRBJ1-2
cdr3_aa: CASSLTADGTPANYGYTF

v_call: TRBV12-3/TRBV12-4
j_call: TRBJ1-2
cdr3_aa: CASSLDSLGYTF